This is a list of T cell receptor beta chains from one sample in a study of type 1 regulatory T cells. No antigen is known for these receptors. TCRdb redid the calling of the reads with MiXCR, one entry per CDR3 protein. The sample lists roughly 68,000 distinct CDR3 sequences, around 57% seen once, with 7.6% in the top ten. What was sequenced was cultured T cells, either the whole culture or a sorted T cell fraction (not recorded which). These receptors were taken from a human donor in good health. The CDR3 runs from the conserved cysteine through the conserved F or W. A D gene is named only where the DNA matches it firmly. Size is omitted from some rows. Given values are once, few, many or a class for expanded clones.

TRBV20-1,.,TRBJ2-5,14,.,CSGTGSPVQETQYF,TGCAGCGGAACCGGCTCCCCCGTCCAAGAGACCCAGTACTTC
TRBV29-1,.,TRBJ2-2,15,TRBD1,CSVELQGGSPGELFF,TGCAGCGTGGAGCTACAGGGGGGCTCGCCCGGGGAGCTGTTTTTT
TRBV3-1,.,TRBJ2-1,15,.,CASSPPGTSYNEQFF,TGTGCCAGCAGCCCACCCGGGACGTCCTACAATGAGCAGTTCTTC
TRBV7-2,few,TRBJ1-6,17,.,CASRLGPRSSYNSPLHF,TGTGCCAGCAGACTGGGACCGCGATCGTCCTATAATTCACCCCTCCACTTT
TRBV20-1,.,TRBJ2-2,14,.,CSARDQREPGELFF,TGCAGTGCTAGAGACCAAAGGGAGCCCGGGGAGCTGTTTTTT
TRBV12-3/TRBV12-4,many,TRBJ2-2,15,TRBD2,CASSNGGLAAGELFF,TGTGCCAGCAGTAACGGAGGGCTAGCGGCCGGGGAGCTGTTTTTT
TRBV20-1,.,TRBJ2-3,14,TRBD2,CSARREGVTDTQYF,TGCAGTGCTAGACGGGAGGGAGTGACAGATACGCAGTATTTT
TRBV7-7,.,TRBJ2-2,14,.,CASSSQGTPGELFF,TGTGCCAGCAGCTCCCAGGGTACCCCCGGGGAGCTGTTTTTT
TRBV29-1,.,TRBJ2-7,14,.,CSALGASPPYEQYF,TGCAGCGCTCTCGGGGCTAGCCCGCCCTACGAGCAGTACTTC
TRBV24-1,few,TRBJ2-7,12,TRBD1,CATGTGFGEQYF,TGTGCCACCGGGACAGGGTTCGGCGAGCAGTACTTC
TRBV20-1,.,TRBJ1-1,15,.,CSARSPGRQNTEAFF,TGCAGTGCTAGATCGCCGGGACGGCAGAACACTGAAGCTTTCTTT
TRBV2,.,TRBJ2-2,14,.,CASSEFQNTGELFF,TGTGCCAGCAGTGAATTCCAGAACACCGGGGAGCTGTTTTTT
TRBV28,.,TRBJ1-5,15,.,CASSSDQDLHQPQHF,TGTGCCAGCAGTTCCGACCAGGATTTACATCAGCCCCAGCATTTT